This entry is about one TCR beta chain. The sample is drawn from a study of blood T cell repertoires in COVID-19. Only in-frame clones appear in the TCRdb table, and some are missing; sequencing was by immunoSEQ multiplex PCR. The sample holds fewer than 250,000 clones, about 86% seen once. CDR3 length: 16 residues. V lost 4 bases to trimming and J lost 0 bases; unmatched junction nucleotides: 9. Germline loops: CDR1 SGHNT, CDR2 YYREEE (reference sequence). Sequences were obtained from PBMCs or T cells enriched from blood (not recorded which). The rearrangement uses TRBV5-4 and TRBJ2-7; 8 bases line up with TRBD1. The sequence derives from a woman aged 50 to 65 with acute COVID-19. CDR3: CASSPRAGTGSYEQYF. The CDR3 bases are TGTGCCAGCAGCCCGAGGGCGGGGACAGGCTCCTACGAGCAGTACTTC.